These T cell receptor beta chains were read from a single sample in a study of early T cells in non-severe SARS-CoV-2 infection. TCRdb called the 5' RACE reads again in MiXCR, with one record for every CDR3 protein. The table has about 90,000 distinct CDR3 sequences, 9.5% to 15% seen once. The source was whole blood, collected at baseline. The receptors come from an adult who was a healthcare worker with PCR-confirmed SARS-CoV-2 infection or an uninfected control (not recorded which). The CDR3 runs from the conserved cysteine through the conserved F or W.

j_gene: TRBJ1-2; v_gene: TRBV20-1; len: 14; CDR3aa: CSATENAGTDGYTF
j_gene: TRBJ1-1; v_gene: TRBV12-3/TRBV12-4; len: 13; CDR3aa: CASSLGGSLAAFF
j_gene: TRBJ2-7; v_gene: TRBV29-1; len: 12; CDR3aa: CSVVQGTYEQYF
j_gene: TRBJ1-2; v_gene: TRBV29-1; len: 15; CDR3aa: CSVEDEVRGGYGYTF
j_gene: TRBJ2-2; v_gene: TRBV29-1; len: 14; CDR3aa: CSVTLGPNTGELFF
j_gene: TRBJ2-3; v_gene: TRBV30; len: 12; CDR3aa: CAWSVGADTQYF
j_gene: TRBJ2-7; v_gene: TRBV5-4; len: 14; CDR3aa: CASSYPGPNYEQYF
j_gene: TRBJ2-5; v_gene: TRBV7-3; len: 14; CDR3aa: CASSRDRGQETQYF
j_gene: TRBJ2-1; v_gene: TRBV6-2/TRBV6-3; len: 15; CDR3aa: CASSHISWTKNEQFF
j_gene: TRBJ1-1; v_gene: TRBV29-1; len: 10; CDR3aa: CSVLDTEAFF
j_gene: TRBJ1-2; v_gene: TRBV13; len: 14; CDR3aa: CASSWTGSDYGYTF
j_gene: TRBJ2-1; v_gene: TRBV11-2; len: 17; CDR3aa: CASSPLGSGRRGNEQFF
j_gene: TRBJ2-7; v_gene: TRBV3-1; len: 14; CDR3aa: CASSQGGPRYEQYF
j_gene: TRBJ2-1; v_gene: TRBV19; len: 13; CDR3aa: CATRARSINEQFF
j_gene: TRBJ1-1; v_gene: TRBV18; len: 14; CDR3aa: CASSPQRMNTEAFF
j_gene: TRBJ2-7; v_gene: TRBV11-2; len: 14; CDR3aa: CASSLVARLYEQYF
j_gene: TRBJ2-7; v_gene: TRBV10-2; len: 14; CDR3aa: CASSKRGSSYEQYF
j_gene: TRBJ2-3; v_gene: TRBV5-1; len: 16; CDR3aa: CASSLAGGSGVDTQYF
j_gene: TRBJ2-4; v_gene: TRBV12-3/TRBV12-4; len: 14; CDR3aa: CASSLRAPPRRSDF
j_gene: TRBJ2-5; v_gene: TRBV7-6; len: 14; CDR3aa: CASSLVGWQETQYF
j_gene: TRBJ1-1; v_gene: TRBV20-1; len: 15; CDR3aa: CSARGPGVMNTEAFF
j_gene: TRBJ1-2; v_gene: TRBV7-8; len: 13; CDR3aa: CASSKIQPYGYTF
j_gene: TRBJ2-7; v_gene: TRBV9; len: 13; CDR3aa: CASGHGRIYEQYF
j_gene: TRBJ1-1; v_gene: TRBV24-1; len: 19; CDR3aa: CATSDSQRTRQAINTEAFF
j_gene: TRBJ1-2; v_gene: TRBV6-5; len: 13; CDR3aa: CASSRQEIHGYTF
j_gene: TRBJ2-2; v_gene: TRBV18; len: 15; CDR3aa: CASSPLAGSTGELFF
j_gene: TRBJ2-7; v_gene: TRBV11-3; len: 17; CDR3aa: CASSSSPSGRFLSEQYF
j_gene: TRBJ2-7; v_gene: TRBV6-5; len: 13; CDR3aa: CASSYPGELEQYF
j_gene: TRBJ1-1; v_gene: TRBV7-6; len: 15; CDR3aa: CASSLDGRMNTEAFF
j_gene: TRBJ1-4; v_gene: TRBV5-5; len: 16; CDR3aa: CASSFMGEDWREKLFF
j_gene: TRBJ2-1; v_gene: TRBV30; len: 13; CDR3aa: CAWKGSSYNEQFF
j_gene: TRBJ2-7; v_gene: TRBV11-2; len: 16; CDR3aa: CASSPIGLAGEGKQYF
j_gene: TRBJ2-1; v_gene: TRBV5-4; len: 15; CDR3aa: CASQYGLPSYNEQFF
j_gene: TRBJ2-2; v_gene: TRBV7-7; len: 14; CDR3aa: CASSLFMGTGELFF
j_gene: TRBJ2-1; v_gene: TRBV3-1; len: 13; CDR3aa: CASSPLGGGEQFF
j_gene: TRBJ1-2; v_gene: TRBV10-3; len: 15; CDR3aa: CAISDASRDSYGYTF
j_gene: TRBJ2-5; v_gene: TRBV5-5; len: 16; CDR3aa: CASSLGPGGGEETQYF
j_gene: TRBJ2-5; v_gene: TRBV20-1; len: 14; CDR3aa: CSAREGQRQETQYF
j_gene: TRBJ2-3; v_gene: TRBV7-9; len: 15; CDR3aa: CASSPRGVDTDTQYF
j_gene: TRBJ2-3; v_gene: TRBV7-2; len: 15; CDR3aa: CASSLVAGGTDTQYF
j_gene: TRBJ2-7; v_gene: TRBV6-5; len: 11; CDR3aa: CASSPLCEQYF